This T cell receptor (beta chain) was documented in a study of blood T cell repertoires in COVID-19. Sequencing used immunoSEQ multiplex PCR; TCRdb keeps in-frame clones, though not all of them. The data show roughly 48,000 clones, about 83% seen once. This TCR came from a human donor in a cohort sampled during active COVID-19. What was sequenced was peripheral blood.

CDR3 amino acids: CASSPTTGRNEQFF. The CDR3 coding sequence is TGTGCCAGCTCACCAACGACAGGGAGAAATGAGCAGTTCTTC. The chain combines TRBV18 with TRBJ2-1; TRBD1 matches at 7 bases. Trimming took 2 bases from V and 7 from J; bases not matched to a gene: 5. The germline CDR1 and CDR2 sequences are KGHSH and LQKENI. This CDR3 is built from 14 residues.